A single sample gave rise to the 24 T cell receptor beta chains below, sequenced in a study of T cell changes during pregnancy in multiple sclerosis. TCRdb keeps only in-frame clones here, not all; method: immunoSEQ multiplex PCR. The sample lists 85,000 to 90,000 clones; 91% were seen once. This material consisted of peripheral blood, taken in the first trimester of pregnancy. The receptors were sampled from a female donor in good health, enrolled as a control in a pregnancy study.

The chain carries TRBV4-1 and TRBJ1-4, with TRBD1 as a possible D gene (6 bases). Germline CDR1 and CDR2: MGHRA and YSYEKL. This CDR3 comprises 15 residues. Trimming cost V 4 bases and J 10 bases, with 19 bases left between them. The CDR3 DNA reads TGCGCCAGCAGCCCAGGGACATCGTTAGAAGGAAAACTGTTTTTT. Its protein product is CASSPGTSLEGKLFF.

The rearrangement uses TRBV7-8 and TRBJ1-1; D perhaps matches TRBD1 (6 bases). The germline CDR1 and CDR2 sequences are SGHVS and FQNEAQ. The CDR3 has 15 amino acids. With 6 bases removed from V and 1 base from J, the gap between germline ends came to 15 bases. The CDR3 DNA follows: TGTGCCAGCAGTTCATACAGGGTAAAGAACACTGAAGCTTTCTTT. This codes for CASSSYRVKNTEAFF.

V and J are TRBV19 and TRBJ2-7; D remains ambiguous. The CDR3 loop spans 15 amino acids. Germline V gene sequence: CDR1 LNHDA, CDR2 SQIVND (reference sequence). Deletions cut 2 bases from V and 0 bases from J, with 11 bases between. The DNA for the CDR3 is TGTGCCAGTAGTATATCCCACCGGAGCTCCTACGAGCAGTACTTC. Amino acid sequence: CASSISHRSSYEQYF.

The chain uses TRBV6-6 and TRBJ2-3; 11 bases are shared with TRBD2. V gave up 7 bases and J gave up 1 base; unmatched junction bases: 4. Per the germline V gene, CDR1 is MNHNY and CDR2 is SVGAGI (reference sequence). CDR3 size: 15 residues. This CDR3 reads CASILSGGGTDTQYF. CDR3 DNA sequence: TGTGCCAGCATCCTTAGCGGGGGGGGCACAGATACGCAGTATTTT.

The CDR3: CASSEAPVSNQPQHF. CDR3 nucleotides: TGTGCCAGCAGTGAAGCGCCAGTAAGCAATCAGCCCCAGCATTTT. This sequence joins TRBV6-1 and TRBJ1-5; D is uncertain. CDR1 is MNHNS, CDR2 SASEGT, per germline. This CDR3 is 15 amino acids long. Trimming removed 0 bases from V and 1 base from J, with 7 bases in between.

This chain connects TRBV4-1 to TRBJ1-5; D is undetermined. Germline V gene data show CDR1 as MGHRA and CDR2 as YSYEKL. CDR3 length: 14 residues. V was shortened by 0 bases and J by 6 bases, with 9 bases between the two germline ends. The CDR3 nucleotides are TGCGCCAGCAGCCAAGAGAACCGGGGTCAGCCCCAGCATTTT. It codes for CASSQENRGQPQHF.

This chain links TRBV27 with TRBJ1-4, with 8 bases matching TRBD1. Germline CDR1 MNHEY, CDR2 SMNVEV (reference sequence). The CDR3 loop spans 14 amino acids. V gave up 6 bases and J gave up 2 bases; unmatched junction bases: 2. The CDR3 here is CASSRTGTNEKLFF. The CDR3 DNA sequence: TGTGCCAGCAGCCGGACAGGGACTAATGAAAAACTGTTTTTT.

The V and J genes are TRBV27 and TRBJ2-2; maybe TRBD1 (5 bases). The CDR3 covers 15 residues. The V gene lost 7 bases and the J gene lost 0 bases, with 12 bases spanning the gap. The V gene's germline CDR1 is MNHEY and CDR2 SMNVEV (reference sequence). The CDR3 nucleotides read TGTGCCAGCAACCCCGGACACCCGAACACCGGGGAGCTGTTTTTT. It translates to CASNPGHPNTGELFF.

This sequence joins TRBV7-2 and TRBJ1-6; TRBD1 aligns across 10 bases. The ends lost 5 bases at V and 7 bases at J; junction bases unmatched: 5. CDR3 length: 15 residues. The germline V gene encodes CDR1 SGHTA and CDR2 FQGNSA. The CDR3 nucleotides read TGTGCCAGCAGCCTAGGGGACAGGGGAAATTCACCCCTCCACTTT. This gives the protein CASSLGDRGNSPLHF.

This clone was observed once. V gene TRBV29-1 combines with J gene TRBJ1-5; 9 bases line up with TRBD1. This CDR3 is built from 15 residues. The V and J ends lost 6 bases and 1 base, in that order; junction bases with no gene match: 7. Per the germline V gene, CDR1 is SQVTM and CDR2 is ANQGSEA. Here the CDR3 reads CSVTTGQGSNQPQHF. The CDR3 DNA is TGCAGCGTAACCACGGGACAGGGAAGCAATCAGCCCCAGCATTTT.

The rearrangement uses TRBV25-1 and TRBJ2-7; 9 bases fit TRBD1. The V gene end was trimmed by 4 bases and the J gene end by 9 bases; junction bases not matched to a gene: 7. Germline V lookup: CDR1 MGHDK, CDR2 SYGVNS. The CDR3 runs to 13 residues. The CDR3 nucleotides read TGTGCCAGCAGTGCCGGGACAGGGTCGGGGCAGTACTTC. Its translation: CASSAGTGSGQYF.

The V gene is TRBV7-3, the J gene TRBJ2-7, with 7 bases lining up with TRBD2. There are 14 residues in the CDR3. V was clipped by 5 bases and J by 7 bases; unmatched bases: 11. The germline V gene has CDR1 SGHTA and CDR2 FQGTGA. The CDR3 DNA reads as TGTGCCAGCAGCCACAGCACGCCCGGGGGGGAGCAGTACTTC. It is translated as CASSHSTPGGEQYF.

The J gene is TRBJ2-3, the V gene TRBV7-8; no clear D gene. The germline V gene has CDR1 SGHVS and CDR2 FQNEAQ. V lost 1 base, J lost 1 base, and 6 bases lay in between. There are 14 residues in the CDR3. The CDR3 reads CASSLDSRTDTQYF. The CDR3 DNA is TGTGCCAGCAGCTTAGATTCTCGCACAGATACGCAGTATTTT.

J is TRBJ2-7 and V is TRBV2, with TRBD1 identical over 7 bases. From germline, CDR1 is SNHLY and CDR2 FYNNEI. The CDR3 runs to 14 residues. Trimming removed 5 bases from V and 5 bases from J; junction bases left unmatched: 9. CDR3 DNA sequence: TGTGCCAGCAGTCTACAGGGGAAGCAAGACGAGCAGTACTTC. Its protein is CASSLQGKQDEQYF.

This chain connects TRBV9 to TRBJ2-1, with 12 bases aligning to TRBD2. Germline CDR1 is SGDLS and CDR2 is YYNGEE. This CDR3 comprises 15 residues. Trimming at V came to 0 bases and at J to 9 bases, leaving 4 bases not matched to a gene. The CDR3 loop reads CASSVGTTSGSEQFF. CDR3 in DNA: TGTGCCAGCAGCGTAGGAACGACTAGCGGGAGTGAGCAGTTCTTC.

CDR3 bases: TGTGCCAGCTCCCAGTTGAGCCGGGGAGGGCAGACCCAGTACTTC. Its translation is CASSQLSRGGQTQYF. V gene TRBV28 combines with J gene TRBJ2-5, with 7 nucleotides matching TRBD2. The CDR3 has 15 residues. Germline CDR1 reads MDHEN; CDR2 reads SYDVKM. V trimming: 8 bases; J trimming: 6 bases; junction bases outside the gene matches: 15. Full variable domain (outside the CDR3, taken from reference TRBV28 and TRBJ2-5): DVKVTQSSRYLVKRTGEKVFLECVQDMDHENMFWYRQDPGLGLRLIYFSYDVKMKEKGDIPEGYSVSREKKERFSLILESASTNQTSMYLCASSQLSRGGQTQYFGPGTRLLVL.

The chain carries TRBV6-4 and TRBJ2-1, with 13 nucleotides matching TRBD2. CDR1 and CDR2 (germline): MRHNA, SNTAGT. CDR3 size: 15 residues. V shed 6 bases, J shed 6 bases, and the junction held 5 bases outside the gene matches. The CDR3 DNA sequence: TGTGCCAGCAGACTGACTAGCGGGGGGCCCAATGAGCAGTTCTTC. Its translation is CASRLTSGGPNEQFF.

J is TRBJ2-7 and V is TRBV7-9; D is unresolved. The length of the CDR3 is 11 residues. Trimming pared 5 bases from V and 3 bases from J, leaving 5 bases between. The V gene's germline CDR1 is SEHNR and CDR2 FQNEAQ (reference sequence). The CDR3 here is CASSLYYEQYF. In DNA form, the CDR3 reads TGTGCCAGCAGCCTTTACTACGAGCAGTACTTC.

This chain uses TRBV14 with TRBJ2-7; 8 bases match TRBD1. Germline V gene sequence: CDR1 SGHDN, CDR2 FVKESK. The CDR3 sequence is 13 residues long. The V gene end was trimmed by 4 bases and the J gene end by 9 bases; junction bases not matched to a gene: 8. The CDR3 region has the DNA TGTGCCAGCAGCCCTGGACAGGGATGGAGGCAGTACTTC. It yields the protein CASSPGQGWRQYF.

This clone appeared a few times. This sequence joins TRBV28 and TRBJ2-3; 9 nucleotides line up with TRBD2. Germline CDR1 and CDR2: MDHEN and SYDVKM. The junction had 12 bases not matched to a gene; V was cut back by 2 bases and J by 3 bases. This CDR3 region has 18 residues. DNA of the CDR3: TGTGCCAGCAGTTTAGGGAAAAGCGGGGGGATAGAGACAGATACGCAGTATTTT. Protein sequence: CASSLGKSGGIETDTQYF.

V is TRBV4-3 and J is TRBJ2-3, with 9 bases fitting TRBD2. Germline assignment: CDR1 LGHNA and CDR2 YSLEER. The length of the CDR3 is 18 residues. After removal of 1 base from V and 0 bases from J, the junction contained 8 bases not matched to a gene. The CDR3 is CASSQGAGGYLSTDTQYF. The CDR3 DNA is TGCGCCAGCAGCCAAGGAGCGGGGGGTTACTTGAGCACAGATACGCAGTATTTT.

This sequence joins TRBV4-2 and TRBJ2-2; D is uncertain. Trimming shortened V by 0 bases and J by 2 bases, and 4 bases separated the two germline ends. The CDR3 spans 14 residues. From germline, CDR1 is LGHNA and CDR2 YNFKEQ. CDR3 sequence: CASSQDSNTGELFF. The DNA of the CDR3 is TGTGCCAGCAGCCAAGACAGTAACACCGGGGAGCTGTTTTTT.

The chain has TRBV9 and TRBJ2-7, with a tentative D call TRBD2 (6 bases). V lost 0 bases, J lost 8 bases, and 12 bases lay in between. The CDR3 length is 13 residues. Germline CDR1 SGDLS, CDR2 YYNGEE. Here the CDR3 reads CASSVGAAGQQYF. CDR3 in DNA: TGTGCCAGCAGCGTAGGAGCGGCGGGGCAGCAGTACTTC.

This clone has just one count. The chain joins TRBV19 to TRBJ1-5; D unresolved. In germline, CDR1 is LNHDA, CDR2 SQIVND (reference sequence). The germline V and J ends were trimmed by 7 bases and 0 bases, with 7 bases remaining between them. The CDR3 contains 13 residues. The CDR3, as DNA: TGTGCCAGTACGGGTTATAGCAATCAGCCCCAGCATTTT. It is translated as CASTGYSNQPQHF.